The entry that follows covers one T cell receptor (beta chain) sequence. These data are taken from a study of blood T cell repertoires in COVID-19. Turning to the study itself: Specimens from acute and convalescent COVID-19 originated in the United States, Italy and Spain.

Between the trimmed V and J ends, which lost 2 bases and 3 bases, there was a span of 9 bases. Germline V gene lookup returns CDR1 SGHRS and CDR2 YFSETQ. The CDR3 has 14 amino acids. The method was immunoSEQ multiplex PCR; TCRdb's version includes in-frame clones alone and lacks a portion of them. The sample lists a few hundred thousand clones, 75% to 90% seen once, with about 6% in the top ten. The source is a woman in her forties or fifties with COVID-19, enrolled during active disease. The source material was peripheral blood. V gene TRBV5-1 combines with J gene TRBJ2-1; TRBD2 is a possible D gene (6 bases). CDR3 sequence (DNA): TGCGCCAGCAGCTTAGCTAGCGACTACAATGAGCAGTTCTTC. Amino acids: CASSLASDYNEQFF. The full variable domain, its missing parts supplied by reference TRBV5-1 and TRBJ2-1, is KAGVTQTPRYLIKTRGQQVTLSCSPISGHRSVSWYQQTPGQGLQFLFEYFSETQRNKGNFPGRFSGRQFSNSRSEMNVSTLELGDSALYLCASSLASDYNEQFFGPGTRLTVL.